Listed below are T cell receptor beta chains from one sample, sequenced in a study of blood T cell repertoires in COVID-19. Some clones are missing from TCRdb's copy, which holds only in-frame ones; the method was immunoSEQ multiplex PCR. This repertoire shows under 250,000 clones, 80% to 90% found once; its top ten account for more than 9%. Sequencing input: peripheral blood. Receptors originate from a man aged 50-60 years with active or convalescent COVID-19. Each CDR3 is given with its conserved first and last residue. D genes are given only for firm matches. Some rows mark clone size as missing; the rest say once, few, many or name a class of expanded clone.

V,J,size,D,CDR3,DNA
TRBV2,TRBJ1-2,NA,TRBD1,CASSGTGVDGYTF,TGTGCCAGCAGCGGGACAGGGGTAGATGGCTACACCTTC
TRBV6-5,TRBJ1-1,NA,NA,CASSYSVYQGTEAFF,TGTGCCAGCAGTTACTCGGTGTATCAGGGCACTGAAGCTTTCTTT
TRBV4-2,TRBJ1-4,NA,NA,CASSQFQGLRDNEKLFF,TGTGCCAGCAGCCAATTTCAGGGGTTGCGAGATAATGAAAAACTGTTTTTT
TRBV7-6,TRBJ2-5,NA,NA,CASSSVRAQETQYF,TGTGCCAGCAGCTCCGTCAGGGCCCAAGAGACCCAGTACTTC
TRBV2,TRBJ1-4,NA,TRBD1,CASRMGQGGEKLFF,TGTGCCAGCAGGATGGGACAGGGTGGTGAAAAACTGTTTTTT
TRBV18,TRBJ2-3,NA,TRBD1,CASSPDRAADTQYF,TGTGCCAGCTCACCGGACAGGGCGGCAGATACGCAGTATTTT
TRBV5-4,TRBJ2-7,NA,TRBD1,CASRSDRGNYEQYF,TGTGCCAGCAGAAGCGACAGGGGGAACTACGAGCAGTACTTC
TRBV11-2,TRBJ2-5,NA,NA,CASSKRGASGLQETQYF,TGTGCCAGCAGCAAAAGGGGGGCTAGCGGACTCCAAGAGACCCAGTACTTC
TRBV6-2/TRBV6-3,TRBJ1-6,NA,NA,CASSSARGGYNSPLHF,TGTGCCAGCAGTTCCGCCAGGGGTGGATATAATTCACCCCTCCACTTT
TRBV27,TRBJ2-5,NA,TRBD1,CASSSPRQGRGKGETQYF,TGTGCCAGCAGTTCCCCGAGACAGGGACGGGGCAAAGGGGAGACCCAGTACTTC
TRBV5-4,TRBJ2-1,NA,NA,CASSLRNEQFF,TGTGCCAGCAGCTTGCGGAATGAGCAGTTCTTC
TRBV7-5,TRBJ1-1,NA,NA,CVRSCCGRGSGYTEAFF,TGTGTCAGAAGCTGCTGTGGCAGGGGAAGCGGTTACACTGAAGCTTTCTTT
TRBV12-3/TRBV12-4,TRBJ2-7,NA,NA,CASSFQGSYEQYF,TGTGCCAGCAGTTTCCAGGGATCCTACGAGCAGTACTTC
TRBV7-7,TRBJ2-5,once,TRBD2,CASSPRTSGVETQYF,TGTGCTAGCAGCCCTCGGACTAGCGGGGTAGAGACCCAGTACTTC
TRBV6-1,TRBJ1-6,few,NA,CASSEAQVFYNSPLHF,TGTGCCAGCAGTGAAGCCCAGGTTTTCTATAATTCACCCCTCCACTTT
TRBV7-6,TRBJ1-3,few,NA,CASSYRASSGNTIYF,TGTGCCAGCAGTTACAGGGCCTCCTCTGGAAACACCATATATTTT
TRBV29-1,TRBJ2-3,NA,NA,CSVEPTSGGTDTQYF,TGCAGCGTTGAGCCCACTAGTGGGGGCACAGATACGCAGTATTTT
TRBV3-1/TRBV3-2,TRBJ2-3,NA,NA,CASSPSGTWSVSDTQYF,TGTGCCAGCAGCCCCTCCGGGACTTGGTCCGTGTCGGATACGCAGTATTTT
TRBV28,TRBJ1-2,NA,NA,CASSSQTFYGYTF,TGTGCCAGCAGTTCGCAGACTTTCTATGGCTACACCTTC
TRBV29-1,TRBJ1-2,NA,NA,CSVEVFSGVGYTF,TGCAGCGTTGAAGTATTTTCAGGGGTTGGCTACACCTTC
TRBV12-5,TRBJ2-3,NA,NA,CASAYTDTQYF,TGTGCTAGTGCCTACACAGATACGCAGTATTTT
TRBV28,TRBJ2-2,NA,NA,CASSPWERNTGELFF,TGTGCCAGCAGTCCCTGGGAGAGGAACACCGGGGAGCTGTTTTTT
TRBV24-1,TRBJ2-2,NA,TRBD1,CATSDPGTGGGGELFF,TGTGCCACCAGTGACCCCGGGACAGGGGGCGGCGGGGAGCTGTTTTTT
TRBV7-9,TRBJ2-5,NA,NA,CASSVSGPIETQYF,TGTGCCAGCAGCGTGTCAGGGCCTATAGAGACCCAGTACTTC
TRBV5-6,TRBJ1-4,few,TRBD1,CASSLLQGTEKLFF,TGTGCCAGCAGCTTGCTACAGGGGACTGAAAAACTGTTTTTT
TRBV18,TRBJ2-5,NA,TRBD2,CASSPGLAGAQYKETQYF,TGTGCCAGCTCACCGGGACTAGCGGGGGCCCAATATAAAGAGACCCAGTACTTC
TRBV6-5,TRBJ1-5,NA,NA,CASSSTGFGFQHF,TGTGCCAGCAGTTCGACAGGTTTTGGTTTTCAGCATTTT
TRBV18,TRBJ2-3,once,NA,CASSPPGGGGTDTQYF,TGTGCCAGCTCACCACCTGGGGGAGGAGGCACAGATACGCAGTATTTT
TRBV5-1,TRBJ2-1,NA,NA,CASSLEGRSDEQFF,TGCGCCAGCAGCTTGGAAGGCCGAAGCGATGAGCAGTTCTTC
TRBV9,TRBJ1-2,once,NA,CASSPQVQGHYGYTF,TGTGCCAGCAGCCCCCAAGTTCAGGGGCACTATGGCTACACCTTC
TRBV30,TRBJ1-1,NA,TRBD1,CAWSGTGGRNTEAFF,TGTGCCTGGAGTGGGACAGGGGGGCGAAACACTGAAGCTTTCTTT
TRBV5-8,TRBJ2-5,NA,TRBD2,CASSFSGRAQRAQYF,TGTGCCAGCAGCTTTAGCGGGAGGGCTCAAAGAGCCCAGTACTTC
TRBV4-3,TRBJ1-3,NA,NA,CASSQRHWQGLLPASGNTIYF,TGCGCCAGCAGCCAAAGACATTGGCAGGGTCTACTCCCAGCCTCTGGAAACACCATATATTTT
TRBV3-1/TRBV3-2,TRBJ1-5,NA,TRBD1,CASSQGTGTYGQPQHF,TGTGCCAGCAGCCAAGGGACAGGCACCTACGGTCAGCCCCAGCATTTT
TRBV5-6,TRBJ2-1,few,TRBD2,CASSLVLAGNSYNEQFF,TGTGCCAGCAGCTTGGTGCTAGCGGGCAACTCCTACAATGAGCAGTTCTTC
TRBV4-2,TRBJ1-6,NA,NA,CASSQENRPYYPLHF,TGTGCCAGCAGCCAAGAGAACAGACCCTATTACCCCCTCCACTTT
TRBV4-2,TRBJ1-4,NA,NA,CASSQAYSVRTTNEKLFF,TGTGCCAGCAGCCAAGCCTATTCCGTCAGGACAACTAATGAAAAACTGTTTTTT
TRBV19,TRBJ1-2,NA,TRBD1,CATNRGQGGAGYTF,TGTGCCACTAATCGTGGACAGGGTGGTGCTGGCTACACCTTC
TRBV19,TRBJ1-2,NA,NA,CASSIVTGYGYTF,TGTGCCAGTAGTATAGTGACAGGCTATGGCTACACCTTC
TRBV5-6,TRBJ1-2,NA,NA,CASSFGNYGYTF,TGTGCCAGCAGCTTCGGTAACTATGGCTACACCTTC
TRBV7-6,TRBJ2-7,NA,NA,CASSFTLTAYEQYF,TGTGCCAGCAGCTTTACCCTCACGGCCTACGAGCAGTACTTC
TRBV7-3,TRBJ1-1,NA,TRBD1,CASSPDRGRGNTEAFF,TGTGCCAGCAGCCCCGACAGGGGGCGAGGGAACACTGAAGCTTTCTTT
TRBV9,TRBJ2-7,NA,TRBD2,CASSPSGLAGVFEQYF,TGTGCCAGCAGCCCCTCGGGGCTAGCGGGAGTATTCGAGCAGTACTTC
TRBV9,TRBJ2-2,NA,NA,CASSAGETGPNTGELFF,TGTGCCAGCAGCGCAGGTGAGACAGGACCTAACACCGGGGAGCTGTTTTTT
TRBV19,TRBJ1-5,NA,NA,CASSISGNQPQHF,TGTGCCAGTAGTATATCGGGCAATCAGCCCCAGCATTTT
TRBV19,TRBJ1-6,NA,NA,CASSIVSDRNSPLHF,TGTGCCAGTAGTATAGTCTCGGACAGAAATTCACCCCTCCACTTT
TRBV4-1,TRBJ1-2,NA,NA,CASSQAGNYGYTF,TGCGCCAGCAGCCAAGCAGGGAACTATGGCTACACCTTC
TRBV27,TRBJ2-2,NA,TRBD1,CASSLYGTATGELFF,TGTGCCAGCAGTTTATACGGGACAGCCACCGGGGAGCTGTTTTTT
TRBV5-1,TRBJ2-2,NA,NA,CASNEGDDTGELFF,TGCGCCAGCAATGAGGGGGACGACACCGGGGAGCTGTTTTTT
TRBV11-3,TRBJ2-1,NA,TRBD1,CASSLRQGSYNEQFF,TGTGCCAGCAGCTTGAGACAGGGGTCCTACAATGAGCAGTTCTTC
TRBV7-9,TRBJ2-1,NA,NA,CASSYTRGEQFF,TGTGCCAGCAGCTACACTCGGGGGGAGCAGTTCTTC
TRBV12-3/TRBV12-4,TRBJ2-3,NA,NA,CASRVTSTDTQYF,TGTGCCAGCAGGGTTACTAGCACAGATACGCAGTATTTT
TRBV5-1,TRBJ2-7,NA,TRBD1,CASSRQGDYEQYF,TGCGCCAGCAGCCGACAGGGGGACTACGAGCAGTACTTC
TRBV4-2,TRBJ1-2,NA,TRBD1,CASSQETDRGGYTF,TGTGCCAGCAGCCAAGAGACGGACAGGGGGGGCTACACCTTC
TRBV4-1,TRBJ2-1,NA,TRBD2,CASSQVGTSGEDEQFF,TGCGCCAGCAGCCAAGTAGGGACTAGCGGGGAGGATGAGCAGTTCTTC
TRBV5-1,TRBJ2-1,NA,NA,CASSLSRGSYNEQFF,TGCGCCAGCAGCTTGAGTAGGGGGTCCTACAATGAGCAGTTCTTC
TRBV9,TRBJ2-3,NA,NA,CASSVGFGTGGTDTQYF,TGTGCCAGCAGCGTAGGGTTTGGGACGGGGGGCACAGATACGCAGTATTTT
TRBV4-2,TRBJ1-1,once,NA,CTSSQRALMNTEAFF,TGTACCAGCAGCCAGAGGGCCCTTATGAACACTGAAGCTTTCTTT
TRBV28,TRBJ1-4,few,TRBD1,CASRPGGKSEKLFF,TGTGCCAGCAGGCCAGGGGGGAAGTCTGAAAAACTGTTTTTT